This TCR beta chain was recorded in a study of blood T cell repertoires in COVID-19. Study information: Researchers got acute and convalescent COVID-19 samples from the United States, Italy and Spain.

Germline V gene data show CDR1 as LNHDA and CDR2 as SQIVND (reference sequence). The CDR3 is 15 amino acids. V lost 4 bases to trimming and J lost 6 bases, with 17 bases between them. The study drew participants aged about 18 to 89 years from some 24 US areas. Participant reports of clinical history set cohort assignment. Within 2 weeks of study entry, exposed participants had contacted a PCR-confirmed or clinician-diagnosed COVID-19 case. Repertoires were generated with immunoSEQ multiplex PCR, while TCRdb's copy carries only in-frame clones and drops some. The sample has some 180,000 clones, approximately 80% seen once.

Sequenced input: PBMCs or T cells enriched from blood (not recorded which). The TCR comes from a man in his 60s who had been exposed to COVID-19. The chain couples TRBV19 to TRBJ2-3; D call uncertain. CDR3 sequence (DNA): TGTGCCAGTAGTACCTCCGGGTCCCCTTTGGATACGCAGTATTTT. This codes for CASSTSGSPLDTQYF.